The 12 T cell receptor beta chains below come from one sample, sequenced in a study of blood T cell repertoires in COVID-19. Repertoires were generated with immunoSEQ multiplex PCR, while TCRdb's copy carries only in-frame clones and drops some. The sample shows 150,000 to 200,000 clones, over 75% of them seen only once. Specimen: peripheral blood. The receptors derive from a woman between 65 and 79 years old with acute or convalescent COVID-19.

This clone came up a few times. V usage is TRBV18 and J usage is TRBJ2-7; possibly TRBD1 for D (6 bases). Germline V gives CDR1 KGHSH, CDR2 LQKENI. Trimming pared 4 bases from V and 0 bases from J, leaving 10 bases between. The CDR3 runs 14 residues. CDR3 sequence (DNA): TGTGCCAGCTCACTGGGACATAGCTCCTACGAGCAGTACTTC. It yields the protein CASSLGHSSYEQYF.

This chain connects TRBV11-2 to TRBJ1-1, with 11 bases matching TRBD1. From germline, CDR1 is SGHAT and CDR2 FQNNGV. V lost 6 bases, J lost 3 bases, and 9 bases stayed unmatched. This CDR3 has 16 residues. The CDR3 here is CASRTYWGQGDTEAFF. The CDR3 DNA sequence: TGTGCCAGCAGGACTTATTGGGGACAGGGGGACACTGAAGCTTTCTTT. The entire variable domain, with the rest obtained from reference TRBV11-2 and TRBJ1-1, is as follows: EAGVAQSPRYKIIEKRQSVAFWCNPISGHATLYWYQQILGQGPKLLIQFQNNGVVDDSQLPKDRFSAERLKGVDSTLKIQPAKLEDSAVYLCASRTYWGQGDTEAFFGQGTRLTVV.

The CDR3 DNA is TGTGCCAGCAGCTCCGGGTTGGTAGCGGGACCAATAAGCAATGAGCAGTTCTTC. Translating it yields CASSSGLVAGPISNEQFF. The genes are TRBV5-6 and TRBJ2-1; 8 bases agree with TRBD2. Germline V gene data show CDR1 as SGHDT and CDR2 as YYEEEE. This CDR3 spans 18 amino acids. With 3 bases clipped from V and 6 bases from J, the junction kept 17 bases outside the gene matches.

The sample holds a few counts of this clone. At one end the junction does not follow the germline gene, possibly because of a read error. The V and J genes are TRBV9 and TRBJ2-2, with D maybe TRBD2 (6 bases). The CDR3 extends over 14 amino acids. CDR1 is SGDLS and CDR2 is YYNGEE in the germline V gene. Written as DNA, the CDR3 is TGTGCCAGCAGGGTAGAGGGACTCACCGGGGAGCTGTTTTTT. Amino acid sequence: CASRVEGLTGELFF. Full variable domain (missing parts from reference TRBV9 and TRBJ2-2): DSGVTQTPKHLITATGQRVTLRCSPRSGDLSVYWYQQSLDQGLQFLIQYYNGEERAKGNILERFSAQQFPDLHSELNLSSLELGDSALYFCASRVEGLTGELFFGEGSRLTVL.

The rearrangement links TRBV27 to TRBJ2-7, with D tentatively TRBD2 (6 bases). Germline V gives CDR1 MNHEY, CDR2 SMNVEV (reference sequence). This CDR3 has 12 residues. Trimming left V 4 bases short and J 7 bases short, with 11 bases between. In nucleotides, the CDR3 is TGTGCCAGCAGTTCCCGGGGGTGGGAGCAGTACTTC. Its translation is CASSSRGWEQYF.

The chain joins TRBV2 to TRBJ2-1; tentatively, D is TRBD1 (6 bases). V was shortened by 0 bases and J by 3 bases, with 9 bases between the two germline ends. CDR1 SNHLY and CDR2 FYNNEI come from the germline V gene. This CDR3 has 15 residues. CDR3 region: CASSEARTDYNEQFF. The CDR3 region has the DNA TGTGCCAGCAGTGAAGCCAGGACAGACTACAATGAGCAGTTCTTC.

The gene calls are TRBV5-6 and TRBJ2-1, with D perhaps matching TRBD2 (7 bases). Per the germline V gene, CDR1 is SGHDT and CDR2 is YYEEEE. Trimming shortened V by 4 bases and J by 4 bases, and 18 bases separated the two germline ends. The CDR3 runs to 16 residues. CDR3: CASSPGGGSRYNEQFF. The DNA for the CDR3 is TGTGCCAGCAGCCCGGGGGGCGGGAGTAGGTACAATGAGCAGTTCTTC.

The V call is TRBV11-2, the J call TRBJ2-5, with 10 bases matching TRBD2. Germline loops: CDR1 SGHAT, CDR2 FQNNGV. The trim removed 2 bases at V and 5 bases at J, leaving 8 bases unmatched. The CDR3 extends over 16 amino acids. The CDR3 spells CASSLRPSGSYETQYF. The CDR3 DNA is TGTGCCAGCAGCTTAAGGCCTAGCGGGAGTTATGAGACCCAGTACTTC.

This rearrangement joins TRBV7-3 to TRBJ1-1; D possibly corresponds to TRBD1 (5 bases). This CDR3 comprises 13 residues. Per the germline V gene, CDR1 is SGHTA and CDR2 is FQGTGA. The V end was cut by 5 bases, the J end by 1 base, with 8 bases between. The CDR3 DNA reads as TGTGCCAGCAGCATTGACAGGAACACTGAAGCTTTCTTT. It specifies CASSIDRNTEAFF. The entire variable domain, with the rest obtained from reference TRBV7-3 and TRBJ1-1, is as follows: GAGVSQTPSNKVTEKGKYVELRCDPISGHTALYWYRQSLGQGPEFLIYFQGTGAADDSGLPNDRFFAVRPEGSVSTLKIQRTERGDSAVYLCASSIDRNTEAFFGQGTRLTVV.

This sequence joins TRBV5-1 and TRBJ2-7; TRBD2 matches 14 bases. The germline CDR1 and CDR2 sequences are SGHRS and YFSETQ. Unmatched junction bases numbered 12, after V lost 1 base and J lost 3 bases. The CDR3 is made up of 19 amino acids. The CDR3: CASSLTYSGTSGSVYEQYF. CDR3 nucleotide sequence: TGCGCCAGCAGCTTGACTTACTCCGGGACTAGCGGGAGTGTCTACGAGCAGTACTTC.

This clone has just a few counts. The rearrangement links TRBV5-4 to TRBJ1-6, with D possibly TRBD1 on 6 matching bases. Germline V lookup: CDR1 SGHNT, CDR2 YYREEE (reference sequence). V lost 3 bases, J lost 10 bases, and 11 bases lay in between. The CDR3 is made up of 13 amino acids. The CDR3 DNA reads as TGTGCCAGCAGCTCGGACAGTTCCTCACCCCTCCACTTT. Translated: CASSSDSSSPLHF.

The gene calls are TRBV2 and TRBJ1-5, with 9 bases matching TRBD1. J lost 1 base, V lost 7 bases, and 5 bases had no gene match. This CDR3 spans 15 amino acids. Germline assignment: CDR1 SNHLY and CDR2 FYNNEI. The CDR3 here is CASKDRGTSNQPQHF. The CDR3 DNA reads TGTGCCAGCAAAGACAGGGGGACCAGCAATCAGCCCCAGCATTTT.